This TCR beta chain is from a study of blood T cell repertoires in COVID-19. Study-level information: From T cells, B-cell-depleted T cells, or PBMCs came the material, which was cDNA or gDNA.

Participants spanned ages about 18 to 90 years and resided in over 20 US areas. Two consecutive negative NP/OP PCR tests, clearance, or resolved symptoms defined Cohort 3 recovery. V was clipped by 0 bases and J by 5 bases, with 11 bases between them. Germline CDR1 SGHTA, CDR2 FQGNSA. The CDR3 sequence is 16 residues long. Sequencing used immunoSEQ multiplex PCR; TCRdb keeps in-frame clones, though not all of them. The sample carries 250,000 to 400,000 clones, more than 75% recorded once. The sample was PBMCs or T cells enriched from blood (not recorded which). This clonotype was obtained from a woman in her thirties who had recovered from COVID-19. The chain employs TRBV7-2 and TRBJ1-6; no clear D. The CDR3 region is CASSLARHQNNSPLHF. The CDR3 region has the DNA TGTGCCAGCAGCTTAGCGAGACACCAGAATAATTCACCCCTCCACTTT.